This T cell receptor beta chain is from a study of cytomegalovirus exposure and HLA in healthy donors. Worth noting for this clone: Antigen: not known.

With 6 bases removed from V and 3 bases from J, the gap between germline ends came to 11 bases. CDR1 MNHNS and CDR2 SASEGT come from the germline V gene. The CDR3 has 14 residues. Study-wide findings and caveats: Indistinguishability led to the exclusion of some V segments, TRBV6-2 and TRBV6-3 included. Available immune exposure information covered CMV serostatus only. Reportedly, HLA-A and HLA-B alleles of most subjects were accurately predicted from TCR beta.

The PCR ran on 60 Vbeta and 13 Jbeta primers. Some clones are missing from TCRdb's copy, which holds only in-frame ones; the method was immunoSEQ multiplex PCR. The sample holds 160,000 or so clones, more than 65% seen once. The V gene is TRBV6-1, the J gene TRBJ1-4; D unresolved. The sequencing input was PBMCs. This clonotype was obtained from a woman aged 50 to 60 in good health and CMV-seronegative. CDR3 in DNA: TGTGCCAGCAGCCCCGGGTTACCTAATGAAAAACTGTTTTTT. Protein product: CASSPGLPNEKLFF.